A selection of T cell receptor beta chains follows, all from one sample in a study of naive and memory T cell subsets. In TCRdb, the UMI-ligation and nested PCR reads were re-called with MiXCR into one record per CDR3 protein. The sample holds 120,000 to 150,000 distinct CDR3 sequences, about 15% seen once. The sample comprised naive CD4+ T cells from blood. The receptors here all came from a human donor in good health. Each CDR3 is given with its conserved first and last residue. D genes are given only for firm matches. Some rows have no size entry. The others give once, few or many, or a class for an expanded clone.

d_call clone_size j_call v_call cdr3_aa cdr3_nt
TRBD2 few TRBJ2-1 TRBV7-2 CASSLGTSPYNEQFF TGTGCCAGCAGCTTGGGGACTAGCCCGTACAATGAGCAGTTCTTC
TRBD1 NA TRBJ1-1 TRBV7-9 CASSQTGDPLNTEAFF TGTGCCAGCAGCCAAACAGGGGATCCCCTGAACACTGAAGCTTTCTTT
TRBD2 few TRBJ2-5 TRBV7-2 CASSHGLAGARKTQYF TGTGCCAGCAGTCATGGACTAGCGGGAGCTCGGAAGACCCAGTACTTC
TRBD1 NA TRBJ1-1 TRBV4-1 CASSSQGGRGKENTEAFF TGCGCCAGCAGCTCTCAGGGAGGCAGGGGGAAGGAGAACACTGAAGCTTTCTTT
NA NA TRBJ2-1 TRBV15 CATSGGSAAYNEQFF TGTGCCACCAGCGGAGGCTCGGCAGCCTACAATGAGCAGTTCTTC
NA few TRBJ1-1 TRBV11-2 CASSLTRTLNTEAFF TGTGCCAGCAGCTTAACGCGGACTCTGAACACTGAAGCTTTCTTT
NA few TRBJ2-3 TRBV5-5 CASSLMMLRGGPDTQYF TGTGCCAGCAGCTTAATGATGCTCCGAGGTGGACCAGATACGCAGTATTTT
NA NA TRBJ2-1 TRBV4-1 CASSPSQADYYNEQFF TGCGCCAGCAGCCCCTCGCAGGCAGATTACTACAATGAGCAGTTCTTC
NA NA TRBJ1-2 TRBV7-9 CASSSPTSGNYGYTF TGTGCCAGCAGCTCCCCTACGTCAGGGAACTATGGCTACACCTTC
TRBD2 NA TRBJ2-7 TRBV19 CASSILAGSSYEQYF TGTGCCAGTAGTATACTAGCGGGGAGCTCCTACGAGCAGTACTTC
NA NA TRBJ2-5 TRBV20-1 CSARNLGETQYF TGCAGTGCTAGAAATCTGGGGGAGACCCAGTACTTC
NA NA TRBJ1-1 TRBV6-6 CASSAVPSRIMNTEAFF TGTGCCAGCAGTGCGGTCCCCTCGCGTATCATGAACACTGAAGCTTTCTTT
NA few TRBJ2-3 TRBV14 CASSTLGGTDTQYF TGTGCCAGCAGTACCCTGGGGGGCACAGATACGCAGTATTTT
NA many TRBJ2-4 TRBV27 CASRASNRVIQYF TGTGCCAGCAGGGCTTCAAACAGGGTCATTCAGTACTTC
TRBD2 NA TRBJ2-3 TRBV6-2/TRBV6-3 CASSAKLAGASTDTQYF TGTGCCAGCAGTGCCAAGCTAGCGGGAGCTAGCACAGATACGCAGTATTTT
TRBD1 few TRBJ2-5 TRBV18 CASSRGQEQETQYF TGTGCCAGCTCACGGGGACAGGAGCAAGAGACCCAGTACTTC
TRBD1 NA TRBJ2-3 TRBV7-9 CASSLRQGGITDTQYF TGTGCCAGCAGCTTACGACAGGGGGGAATCACAGATACGCAGTATTTT
NA few TRBJ2-6 TRBV10-3 CAISSGLDSGANVLTF TGTGCCATCAGCTCGGGTCTCGACTCTGGGGCCAACGTCCTGACTTTC
TRBD1 NA TRBJ2-5 TRBV7-9 CASSFPTGLRQETQYF TGTGCCAGCAGCTTCCCGACAGGGTTAAGGCAAGAGACCCAGTACTTC
NA NA TRBJ2-5 TRBV7-2 CASATWVGTQYF TGTGCCAGCGCTACCTGGGTGGGGACCCAGTACTTC
NA NA TRBJ2-7 TRBV12-3/TRBV12-4 CASSHLGQWASYEQYF TGTGCCAGCAGTCATCTTGGACAGTGGGCATCCTACGAGCAGTACTTC
NA NA TRBJ2-7 TRBV6-5 CASSPGQGRHEQYF TGTGCCAGCAGCCCTGGGCAGGGGAGACACGAGCAGTACTTC
TRBD2 NA TRBJ2-1 TRBV19 CASTLSGNSYNEQFF TGTGCCAGTACCCTTAGCGGGAACTCCTACAATGAGCAGTTCTTC
NA many TRBJ2-3 TRBV20-1 CSARVTAGDTQYF TGCAGTGCTAGAGTAACAGCCGGGGATACGCAGTATTTT
NA few TRBJ2-7 TRBV14 CASSQDGRTGSYEQYF TGTGCCAGCAGCCAAGACGGGAGGACAGGGAGCTACGAGCAGTACTTC
TRBD1 many TRBJ1-5 TRBV6-1 CASSATGGANQPQHF TGTGCCAGCAGTGCGACAGGGGGTGCAAATCAGCCCCAGCATTTT
NA few TRBJ2-7 TRBV10-3 CAISESGDGPYEQYF TGTGCCATCAGTGAGTCGGGGGACGGACCATACGAGCAGTACTTC
NA few TRBJ2-7 TRBV6-5 CASHRVPYEQYF TGTGCCAGCCACAGGGTGCCCTACGAGCAGTACTTC
TRBD1 NA TRBJ1-4 TRBV20-1 CSAIRTGGGEKLFF TGCAGTGCTATAAGGACAGGGGGCGGCGAAAAACTGTTTTTT
NA few TRBJ1-2 TRBV18 CASSPGNSIDYTF TGTGCCAGCTCACCAGGGAACAGTATCGACTACACCTTC
NA many TRBJ2-3 TRBV12-3/TRBV12-4 CASRSQWSDTQYF TGTGCCAGCAGATCTCAGTGGTCAGATACGCAGTATTTT
TRBD1 few TRBJ2-3 TRBV18 CASSPGTGGVDTQYF TGTGCCAGCTCACCCGGGACAGGGGGCGTGGATACGCAGTATTTT
NA NA TRBJ1-1 TRBV6-5 CASSPYRLRRTEAFF TGTGCCAGCAGTCCCTACCGACTGAGGAGAACTGAAGCTTTCTTT
NA few TRBJ2-7 TRBV6-1 CASSEVPTRQGGYEQYF TGTGCCAGCAGTGAAGTCCCCACGCGGCAGGGAGGCTACGAGCAGTACTTC
TRBD1 NA TRBJ2-7 TRBV27 CASSPGTGASYEQYF TGTGCCAGCAGTCCCGGGACAGGGGCCTCCTACGAGCAGTACTTC
NA few TRBJ2-3 TRBV3-1 CASGGTDTQYF TGTGCCAGCGGCGGCACAGATACGCAGTATTTT
TRBD1 few TRBJ1-5 TRBV6-6 CASSQRTGPIDNQPQHF TGTGCCAGCAGTCAGCGGACAGGGCCAATCGACAATCAGCCCCAGCATTTT
TRBD1 NA TRBJ1-1 TRBV27 CASSGTGSRTMNTEAFF TGTGCCAGCAGCGGGACAGGAAGCCGGACAATGAACACTGAAGCTTTCTTT
TRBD1 NA TRBJ2-7 TRBV29-1 CSVDSGTGGTYEQYF TGCAGCGTTGATTCCGGGACAGGGGGAACCTACGAGCAGTACTTC
NA NA TRBJ2-3 TRBV2 CASLYGMTDTQYF TGTGCCAGCTTATATGGGATGACAGATACGCAGTATTTT
TRBD1 few TRBJ2-7 TRBV2 CASRPWGQGDYEQYF TGTGCCAGCAGGCCCTGGGGACAGGGGGACTACGAGCAGTACTTC
TRBD2 few TRBJ2-7 TRBV3-1 CASSQSPGGDEQYF TGTGCCAGCAGCCAATCTCCTGGGGGGGACGAGCAGTACTTC
NA NA TRBJ1-2 TRBV4-1 CASSQASGGGRGYTF TGCGCCAGCAGCCAAGCTTCTGGGGGGGGGAGAGGCTACACCTTC
NA NA TRBJ2-3 TRBV7-8 CASSSGARTDTQYF TGTGCCAGTAGTAGTGGGGCCCGCACAGATACGCAGTATTTT
TRBD2 few TRBJ2-7 TRBV28 CASGKLAVPYEQYF TGTGCCAGCGGAAAACTAGCGGTACCCTACGAGCAGTACTTC
TRBD1 many TRBJ2-3 TRBV2 CARTGASTDTQYF TGTGCCCGAACAGGGGCTAGCACAGATACGCAGTATTTT
NA few TRBJ2-5 TRBV5-5 CASRRAPQETQYF TGTGCCAGCAGACGGGCCCCGCAAGAGACCCAGTACTTC
NA many TRBJ2-2 TRBV6-2/TRBV6-3 CATRSTRGRTGELFF TGTGCCACCCGATCCACGAGGGGAAGGACCGGGGAGCTGTTTTTT
TRBD2 NA TRBJ2-7 TRBV11-2 CASSYTGTRDEQYF TGTGCCAGCAGCTATACCGGGACTAGGGATGAGCAGTACTTC
TRBD1 NA TRBJ1-5 TRBV6-2/TRBV6-3 CASSYPYRGVNQPQHF TGTGCCAGCAGTTACCCTTACAGGGGTGTCAATCAGCCCCAGCATTTT
TRBD1 NA TRBJ2-2 TRBV4-1 CASSLPGGGPNTGELFF TGCGCCAGCAGCCTTCCAGGGGGCGGCCCGAACACCGGGGAGCTGTTTTTT
NA NA TRBJ1-1 TRBV5-4 CASSLGTAGGQDTEAFF TGTGCCAGCAGCTTGGGGACAGCGGGAGGTCAGGACACTGAAGCTTTCTTT
TRBD1 NA TRBJ1-5 TRBV10-3 CAISESGTGLPGNQPQHF TGTGCCATCAGTGAGTCCGGGACAGGGCTTCCGGGCAATCAGCCCCAGCATTTT